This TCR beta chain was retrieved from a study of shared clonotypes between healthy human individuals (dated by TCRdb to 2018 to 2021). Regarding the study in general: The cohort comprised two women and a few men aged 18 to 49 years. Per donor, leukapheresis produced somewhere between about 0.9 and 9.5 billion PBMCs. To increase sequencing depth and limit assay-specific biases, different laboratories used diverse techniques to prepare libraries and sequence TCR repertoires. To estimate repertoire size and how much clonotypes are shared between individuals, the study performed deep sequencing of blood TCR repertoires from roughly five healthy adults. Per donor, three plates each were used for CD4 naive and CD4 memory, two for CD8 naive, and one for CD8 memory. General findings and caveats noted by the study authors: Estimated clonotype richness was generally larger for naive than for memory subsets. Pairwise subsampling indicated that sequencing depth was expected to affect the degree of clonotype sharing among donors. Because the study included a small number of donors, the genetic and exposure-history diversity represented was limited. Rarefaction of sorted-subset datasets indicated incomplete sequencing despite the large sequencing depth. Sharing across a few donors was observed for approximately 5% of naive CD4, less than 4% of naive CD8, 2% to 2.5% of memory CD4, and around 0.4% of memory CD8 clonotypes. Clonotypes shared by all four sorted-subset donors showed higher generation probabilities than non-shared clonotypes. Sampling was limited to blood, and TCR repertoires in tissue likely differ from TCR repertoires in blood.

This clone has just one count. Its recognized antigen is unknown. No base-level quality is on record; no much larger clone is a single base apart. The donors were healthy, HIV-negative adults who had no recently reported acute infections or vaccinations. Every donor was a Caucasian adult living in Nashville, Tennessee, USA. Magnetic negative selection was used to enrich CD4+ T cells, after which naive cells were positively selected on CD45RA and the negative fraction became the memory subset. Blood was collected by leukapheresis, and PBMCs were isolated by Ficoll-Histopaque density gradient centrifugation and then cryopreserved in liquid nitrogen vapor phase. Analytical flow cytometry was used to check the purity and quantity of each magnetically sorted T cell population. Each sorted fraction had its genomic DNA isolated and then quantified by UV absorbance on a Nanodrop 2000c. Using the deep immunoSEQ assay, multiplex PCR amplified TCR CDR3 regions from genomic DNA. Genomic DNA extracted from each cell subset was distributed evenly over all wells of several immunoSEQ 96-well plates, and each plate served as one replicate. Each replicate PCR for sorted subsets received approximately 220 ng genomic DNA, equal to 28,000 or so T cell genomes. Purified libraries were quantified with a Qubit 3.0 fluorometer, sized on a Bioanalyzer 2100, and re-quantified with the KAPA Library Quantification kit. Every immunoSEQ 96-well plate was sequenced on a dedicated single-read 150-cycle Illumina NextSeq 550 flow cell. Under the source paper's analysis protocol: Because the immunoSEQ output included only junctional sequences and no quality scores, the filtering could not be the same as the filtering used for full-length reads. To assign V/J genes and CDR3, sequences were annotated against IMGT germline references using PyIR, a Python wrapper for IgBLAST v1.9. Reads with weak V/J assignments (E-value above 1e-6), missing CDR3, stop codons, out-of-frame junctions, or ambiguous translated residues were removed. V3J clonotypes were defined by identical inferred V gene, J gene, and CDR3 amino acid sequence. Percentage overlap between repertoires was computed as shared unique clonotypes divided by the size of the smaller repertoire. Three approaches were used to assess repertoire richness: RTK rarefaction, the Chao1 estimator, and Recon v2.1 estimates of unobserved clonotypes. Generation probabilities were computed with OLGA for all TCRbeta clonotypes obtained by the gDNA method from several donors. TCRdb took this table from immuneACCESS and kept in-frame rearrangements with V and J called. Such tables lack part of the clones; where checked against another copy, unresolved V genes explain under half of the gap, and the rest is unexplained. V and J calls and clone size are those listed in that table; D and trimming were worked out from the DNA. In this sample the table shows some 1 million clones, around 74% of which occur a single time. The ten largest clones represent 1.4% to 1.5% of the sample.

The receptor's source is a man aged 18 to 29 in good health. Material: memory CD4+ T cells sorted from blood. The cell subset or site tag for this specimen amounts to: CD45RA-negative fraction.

The CDR3 protein is CASSQWGQGMETQYF. The DNA sequence follows: TGTGCCAGCAGCCAGTGGGGACAGGGGATGGAGACCCAGTACTTC. The rearrangement combines TRBV11-3 with TRBJ2-5; a stretch of 10 junction bases matches TRBD1. The junction shows trimming of 5 bases on V and 5 bases on J, and the gene matches do not reach 8 bases of it. The CDR3 runs 15 residues from the cysteine to the phenylalanine. Only the CDR3 portion is preserved as DNA: 45 bases, with reading frame beginning at the first base. According to the germline V gene, CDR1 reads SGHNT and CDR2 reads YENEEA.